Each of the 23 T cell receptor beta chains below was sequenced from the same sample in a study of blood T cell repertoires in COVID-19. Sequenced by immunoSEQ multiplex PCR; TCRdb stores in-frame clones only, minus some. In the table there are some 330,000 clones, 83% of which are singletons. The sample taken for sequencing was PBMCs or T cells enriched from blood (not recorded which). Receptors were obtained from a woman aged 45-65 years who had recovered from COVID-19.

This chain connects TRBV6-5 to TRBJ1-6; TRBD1 agrees at 8 bases. There are 15 residues in the CDR3. Germline V gene data show CDR1 as MNHEY and CDR2 as SVGAGI. Losses at the gene ends were 6 bases for V and 7 bases for J; bases not matched to a gene: 8. The CDR3 DNA is TGTGCCAGCAGCCCCAGGGGGCCCGTGAATTCACCCCTCCACTTT. It specifies CASSPRGPVNSPLHF.

The chain recombines TRBV7-2 with TRBJ2-7; TRBD2 matches at 8 bases. Germline lookup yields CDR1 SGHTA and CDR2 FQGNSA. CDR3 length: 15 residues. V was clipped by 2 bases and J by 0 bases; unmatched bases: 3. Written as DNA, the CDR3 is TGTGCCAGCAGCTTATTTAGCGGGGCCTCCTACGAGCAGTACTTC. It is translated as CASSLFSGASYEQYF.

The chain employs TRBV6-5 and TRBJ1-2; D may be TRBD1 (5 bases). The CDR3 consists of 14 residues. The germline gives CDR1 MNHEY, CDR2 SVGAGI. The germline V and J ends were trimmed by 5 bases and 7 bases, with 17 bases remaining between them. The CDR3 nucleotides read TGTGCCAGCAGTCCAGGGTATCGGCCTGGTGGCTACACCTTC. Encoded protein: CASSPGYRPGGYTF.

This rearrangement joins TRBV15 to TRBJ1-1; D might be TRBD1 (6 bases). This CDR3 spans 14 amino acids. V dropped 1 base and J dropped 3 bases, with 9 bases sitting between them. Germline lookup yields CDR1 LNHNV and CDR2 YYDKDF (reference sequence). CDR3 in DNA: TGTGCCACCAGCAGAGGAGGGGGGGACACTGAAGCTTTCTTT. The encoded protein is CATSRGGGDTEAFF.

V is TRBV18 and J is TRBJ2-7, with D perhaps matching TRBD2 (6 bases). Trimming shortened V by 5 bases and J by 2 bases, and 13 bases separated the two germline ends. Looked up from germline, CDR1 is KGHSH and CDR2 is LQKENI. The CDR3 runs to 14 residues. The CDR3 spells CASSSFREPYEQYF. The CDR3 DNA follows: TGTGCCAGCTCATCCTTCCGGGAGCCCTACGAGCAGTACTTC.

V and J are TRBV27 and TRBJ2-2; maybe TRBD1 (6 bases). Trimming left V 4 bases short and J 0 bases short, with 15 bases between. This CDR3 has 17 amino acids. Germline values: CDR1 MNHEY, CDR2 SMNVEV (reference sequence). The CDR3 spells CASSYKTGGPNTGELFF. The DNA of the CDR3 is TGTGCCAGCAGTTACAAGACAGGAGGCCCGAACACCGGGGAGCTGTTTTTT.

This clone appeared a few times. The V gene is TRBV3-1 (or the pseudogene TRBV3-2), the J gene TRBJ1-1, with 8 positions matching TRBD1. CDR1 is LGHDT, CDR2 YNNKEL, per germline (reference sequence). This CDR3 has 17 residues. V was clipped by 1 base and J by 11 bases; unmatched bases: 18. The CDR3 loop reads CASSQGLGQGRAGRAFF. CDR3 coding DNA: TGTGCCAGCAGCCAAGGCCTCGGACAGGGAAGGGCCGGGAGGGCTTTCTTT.

The rearrangement uses TRBV5-4 and TRBJ2-1, with a tentative D call TRBD2 (6 bases). CDR1 SGHNT and CDR2 YYREEE come from the germline V gene (reference sequence). This CDR3 has 17 residues. Between the trimmed V and J ends, which lost 3 bases and 10 bases, there was a span of 26 bases. The CDR3 nucleotides are TGTGCCAGCAGCTCTCGTTTGTCGGGAGACTCTGGGGGGGAGCAGTTCTTC. Protein product: CASSSRLSGDSGGEQFF.

The chain recombines TRBV29-1 with TRBJ1-1; D remains unclear. Germline V gives CDR1 SQVTM, CDR2 ANQGSEA. The CDR3 runs to 15 residues. The V end was cut by 5 bases, the J end by 1 base, with 17 bases between. Written as DNA, the CDR3 is TGCAGCGTTCAATGGTCCCAGTTTTCGAACACTGAAGCTTTCTTT. Translation: CSVQWSQFSNTEAFF.

A remark on this clone: One end of the junction does not line up with germline, which may come from a read error. This chain connects TRBV5-4 to TRBJ2-1, with 8 bases that match TRBD1. Germline V gene data show CDR1 as SGHNT and CDR2 as YYREEE (reference sequence). The length of the CDR3 is 15 residues. CDR3 protein: CASRLDRATYNEQFF. CDR3 sequence (DNA): TGTGCCAGCAGATTGGACAGGGCGACATACAATGAGCAGTTCTTC.

This chain joins TRBV18 and TRBJ1-1; no clear D gene. V was shortened by 3 bases and J by 0 bases, with 14 bases between the two germline ends. The CDR3 covers 16 residues. CDR1 KGHSH and CDR2 LQKENI come from the germline V gene. CDR3 DNA: TGTGCCAGCTCACCTTCGATCCGTGCGGTGAACACTGAAGCTTTCTTT. This translates into CASSPSIRAVNTEAFF.

The rearrangement joins TRBV2 to TRBJ2-5; possibly TRBD1 for D (5 bases). The germline V and J ends were trimmed by 6 bases and 3 bases, with 11 bases remaining between them. Germline CDR1 is SNHLY and CDR2 is FYNNEI. This CDR3 comprises 13 residues. This chain's CDR3 is CASRAWGEETQYF. The CDR3 DNA follows: TGTGCCAGCAGAGCATGGGGCGAAGAGACCCAGTACTTC.

The chain joins TRBV7-9 to TRBJ2-7; no clear D. V was cut by 2 bases and J by 2 bases, with 10 bases left in between. Germline CDR1 reads SEHNR; CDR2 reads FQNEAQ (reference sequence). The CDR3 sequence is 14 residues long. The DNA for the CDR3 is TGTGCCAGCAGCTTAAGCCAGGTAACCTACGAGCAGTACTTC. It translates to CASSLSQVTYEQYF.

The gene calls are TRBV7-2 and TRBJ1-2; D not certain. The germline CDR1 and CDR2 sequences are SGHTA and FQGNSA. This CDR3 has 16 amino acids. With 5 bases removed from V and 1 base from J, the gap between germline ends came to 17 bases. The CDR3 sequence: CASSPSRDSRNYGYTF. CDR3 nucleotides: TGTGCCAGCAGCCCGTCGCGCGATAGTCGTAACTATGGCTACACCTTC.

The V call is TRBV5-1, the J call TRBJ1-5; D is perhaps TRBD1 (6 bases). Trimming took 4 bases from V and 5 from J, leaving 31 bases between them. From germline, CDR1 is SGHRS and CDR2 YFSETQ. This CDR3 contains 20 residues. CDR3: CASSPLPITPRGNRDQPQHF. In DNA, the CDR3 is TGCGCCAGCAGCCCCCTACCCATTACGCCCAGAGGCAACAGGGATCAGCCCCAGCATTTT. The full variable domain, in which reference TRBV5-1 and TRBJ1-5 provide the parts outside the CDR3, is KAGVTQTPRYLIKTRGQQVTLSCSPISGHRSVSWYQQTPGQGLQFLFEYFSETQRNKGNFPGRFSGRQFSNSRSEMNVSTLELGDSALYLCASSPLPITPRGNRDQPQHFGDGTRLSIL.

The rearrangement links TRBV30 to TRBJ1-1; D gene ambiguous. The V and J ends lost 2 bases and 10 bases respectively, with 14 bases between them. CDR3 length equals 12 residues. Germline assignment: CDR1 GTSNPN and CDR2 SVGIG (reference sequence). CDR3 sequence: CAWSLSSDGAFF. The CDR3, as DNA: TGTGCCTGGAGTTTAAGCTCTGATGGAGCTTTCTTT.

V and J are TRBV6-5 and TRBJ2-3, with D maybe TRBD2 (5 bases). V lost 10 bases to trimming and J lost 2 bases, with 13 bases between them. This CDR3 is built from 13 residues. The germline CDR1 and CDR2 sequences are MNHEY and SVGAGI. CDR3 in DNA: TGTGCCACGTCGACGGACTTCACAGATACGCAGTATTTT. Translated: CATSTDFTDTQYF.

V and J are TRBV4-1 and TRBJ2-6; 7 bases line up with TRBD1. Trimming at V came to 0 bases and at J to 1 base, leaving 9 bases not matched to a gene. This CDR3 contains 19 residues. Looked up from germline, CDR1 is MGHRA and CDR2 is YSYEKL. The CDR3 reads CASSQDLRTGFSGANVLTF. The CDR3 nucleotides are TGCGCCAGCAGCCAAGATCTCAGGACAGGCTTTTCTGGGGCCAACGTCCTGACTTTC.

The chain has TRBV25-1 and TRBJ2-3, with 9 bases aligning to TRBD1. J gave up 0 bases and V 5 bases, and 3 bases lay outside the gene matches. This CDR3 has 15 amino acids. CDR1 is MGHDK, CDR2 SYGVNS, per germline. CDR3 residues: CASSQQGASTDTQYF. The CDR3, as DNA: TGTGCCAGCAGTCAACAGGGGGCTAGCACAGATACGCAGTATTTT.

To note about this clone: Relative to the germline gene, one junction end is altered; a read error may explain this. The chain combines TRBV6-2 or TRBV6-3 with TRBJ2-7; 7 bases map to TRBD1. The CDR3 runs to 15 residues. CDR1 and CDR2 (germline): MNHEY, SVGEGT. The CDR3 loop is CASSDSGQRAYEQYF. CDR3 DNA: TGTGCCAGCAGTGACTCGGGACAGCGAGCCTACGAGCAGTACTTC.

The chain employs TRBV10-3 and TRBJ1-4; D gene unclear. The CDR3 spans 16 residues. The germline V and J ends were trimmed by 10 bases and 2 bases, with 20 bases remaining between them. CDR1 ENHRY and CDR2 SYGVKD come from the germline V gene. The CDR3 bases are TGTGCCAGCAGCCCTGACTTTCCAGCTACTAATGAAAAACTGTTTTTT. Residues: CASSPDFPATNEKLFF.

The J gene is TRBJ1-2, the V gene TRBV30; 12 positions match TRBD1. The CDR3 length is 15 residues. Germline CDR1 is GTSNPN and CDR2 is SVGIG (reference sequence). J gave up 8 bases and V 2 bases, and 9 bases lay outside the gene matches. In DNA form, the CDR3 reads TGTGCCTGGAGTTTTGGGGACAGGGGGCTTGGGGGCTACACCTTC. Encoded protein: CAWSFGDRGLGGYTF.

This clone showed up just once. The CDR3 bases are TGTGCCAGCAGCCCCCAGGGACTAGCGGCGGAGACCCAGTACTTC. This codes for CASSPQGLAAETQYF. The chain is built from TRBV7-3 and TRBJ2-5; 11 bases match TRBD2. The germline V gene has CDR1 SGHTA and CDR2 FQGTGA. The CDR3 spans 15 residues. The ends lost 5 bases at V and 5 bases at J; junction bases unmatched: 7.